The 26 T cell receptor beta chains listed next were all sequenced from one sample in a study of cytotoxic CD8 clonotypes in ibrutinib-treated CLL. The assay was immunoSEQ multiplex PCR, and TCRdb's table has in-frame clones only and misses some. The table has 120,000 to 150,000 clones, roughly 80% seen once; the top ten hold 25% to 35%. The sample was PBMCs, taken after 12 months of ibrutinib treatment. The receptors originated from a human donor with chronic lymphocytic leukemia.

This clone was counted a few times. This chain connects TRBV6-6 to TRBJ1-2; no clear D gene. The CDR3 has 13 amino acids. CDR1 is MNHNY, CDR2 SVGAGI, per germline (reference sequence). V gave up 6 bases and J gave up 2 bases, with 10 bases separating them. The CDR3 sequence is CASRPDGNYGYTF. CDR3 DNA sequence: TGTGCCAGCAGACCCGACGGCAACTATGGCTACACCTTC.

The gene calls are TRBV2 and TRBJ2-6; TRBD1 might be the D (6 bases). V was pared by 2 bases and J by 1 base, with 21 bases between. This CDR3 has 20 amino acids. CDR1 SNHLY and CDR2 FYNNEI come from the germline V gene. The CDR3 loop reads CASSEMGQTRIISGANVLTF. The CDR3 region has the DNA TGTGCCAGCAGTGAAATGGGACAAACAAGGATTATATCTGGGGCCAACGTCCTGACTTTC.

V and J are TRBV14 and TRBJ2-6; unclear D gene. The CDR3 extends over 15 amino acids. V was shortened by 2 bases and J by 2 bases, with 7 bases between the two germline ends. CDR1 and CDR2 (germline): SGHDN, FVKESK. The CDR3 region is CASSQLGPGANVLTF. DNA of the CDR3: TGTGCCAGCAGCCAATTGGGTCCTGGGGCCAACGTCCTGACTTTC.

This chain joins TRBV28 and TRBJ1-1; D is possibly TRBD1 (6 bases). CDR1 MDHEN and CDR2 SYDVKM come from the germline V gene. The CDR3 loop spans 12 amino acids. V dropped 11 bases and J dropped 3 bases, with 13 bases sitting between them. The CDR3 is CAGQNRDTEAFF. CDR3 nucleotides: TGTGCCGGACAGAATCGGGACACTGAAGCTTTCTTT.

The CDR3 spells CASSPDRLNEKLFF. The CDR3 DNA sequence: TGTGCCAGCAGCCCGGACAGACTTAATGAAAAACTGTTTTTT. This chain links TRBV7-7 with TRBJ1-4; maybe TRBD1 (6 bases). Trimming left V 5 bases short and J 4 bases short, with 11 bases between. Looked up from germline, CDR1 is SSHAT and CDR2 is FNYEAQ (reference sequence). The CDR3 runs 14 residues.

This clone was detected only once. V is TRBV25-1 and J is TRBJ1-4, with a possible D match to TRBD1 (6 bases). V lost 0 bases and J lost 4, with 15 bases in between. Germline V lookup: CDR1 MGHDK, CDR2 SYGVNS. The CDR3 is 17 residues long. CDR3 in DNA: TGTGCCAGCAGTGAATATCTCCCAGGACAGTTTAATGAAAAACTGTTTTTT. Encoded protein: CASSEYLPGQFNEKLFF.

The chain recombines TRBV10-3 with TRBJ1-5, with 12 bases matching TRBD1. CDR3 size: 16 residues. V lost 4 bases to trimming and J lost 11 bases; unmatched junction nucleotides: 12. The germline V gene has CDR1 ENHRY and CDR2 SYGVKD. CDR3 DNA sequence: TGTGCCATCAGTGCCTCGGGACAGGGGGCGACCAGGGCCCAGCATTTT. Amino acids: CAISASGQGATRAQHF.

The rearrangement links TRBV5-1 to TRBJ1-1, with a tentative D call TRBD1 (5 bases). This CDR3 spans 15 amino acids. CDR1 is SGHRS, CDR2 YFSETQ, per germline. Trimming took off 5 bases at V and 1 base at J, with 15 bases between the two ends. The DNA for the CDR3 is TGCGCCAGCAGGATTTTTGAAGGGGCGAACACTGAAGCTTTCTTT. Translated, it gives CASRIFEGANTEAFF. The full variable domain, completed using reference TRBV5-1 and TRBJ1-1, is KAGVTQTPRYLIKTRGQQVTLSCSPISGHRSVSWYQQTPGQGLQFLFEYFSETQRNKGNFPGRFSGRQFSNSRSEMNVSTLELGDSALYLCASRIFEGANTEAFFGQGTRLTVV.

The rearrangement uses TRBV29-1 and TRBJ2-7; possible D gene TRBD2, 5 bases. Germline V CDR1 and CDR2: SQVTM, ANQGSEA. This CDR3 contains 12 residues. The V end lost 4 bases, the J end lost 2 bases, and 9 bases lay between the germline ends. The chain's CDR3 is CSVGRDTYEQYF. The CDR3 DNA reads as TGCAGCGTTGGTCGGGATACCTACGAGCAGTACTTC.

This chain connects TRBV18 to TRBJ1-1, with D perhaps matching TRBD1 (6 bases). Germline-derived CDR1 and CDR2 are KGHSH and LQKENI. V lost 5 bases and J 11 bases, leaving 21 bases between the germline ends. The CDR3 spans 14 residues. CDR3 region: CASSRGRGGESAFF. In DNA form, the CDR3 reads TGTGCCAGCTCAAGAGGCAGGGGCGGAGAGTCGGCTTTCTTT.

V and J are TRBV19 and TRBJ1-2, with D hard to call. This CDR3 is built from 12 residues. V dropped 3 bases and J dropped 2 bases, with 4 bases sitting between them. Germline V gives CDR1 LNHDA, CDR2 SQIVND (reference sequence). The CDR3 DNA reads as TGTGCCAGTAGTATCGTGAACTATGGCTACACCTTC. It is translated as CASSIVNYGYTF.

V is TRBV7-2 and J is TRBJ2-7; 7 positions match TRBD1. Looked up from germline, CDR1 is SGHTA and CDR2 is FQGNSA. V dropped 4 bases and J dropped 4; count of bases not matched to a gene: 4. The CDR3 contains 13 residues. CDR3 sequence: CASSYAQGYEQYF. In DNA, the CDR3 is TGTGCCAGCAGCTACGCACAGGGGTACGAGCAGTACTTC. Using reference TRBV7-2 and TRBJ2-7 for the parts outside the CDR3, the full variable domain is GAGVSQSPSNKVTEKGKDVELRCDPISGHTALYWYRQSLGQGLEFLIYFQGNSAPDKSGLPSDRFSAERTGGSVSTLTIQRTQQEDSAVYLCASSYAQGYEQYFGPGTRLTVT.

This sequence joins TRBV19 and TRBJ1-2; tentative D call: TRBD1 (5 bases). This CDR3 spans 15 amino acids. Looked up from germline, CDR1 is LNHDA and CDR2 is SQIVND (reference sequence). Trimming stripped 1 base from V and 2 bases from J, with 11 bases between. The DNA of the CDR3 is TGTGCCAGTAGTATAGGCACAGGCCCAAACTATGGCTACACCTTC. Amino acid sequence: CASSIGTGPNYGYTF.

The genes are TRBV6-5 and TRBJ1-2, with 9 bases identical to TRBD1. The ends lost 4 bases at V and 7 bases at J; junction bases unmatched: 4. The germline V gene encodes CDR1 MNHEY and CDR2 SVGAGI. The CDR3 consists of 13 residues. CDR3 residues: CASSSGQGGGYTF. The CDR3 DNA is TGTGCCAGCAGTTCGGGACAGGGAGGTGGCTACACCTTC.

The chain recombines TRBV6-5 with TRBJ1-2, with TRBD1 as a possible D gene (5 bases). Germline values: CDR1 MNHEY, CDR2 SVGAGI. The length of the CDR3 is 15 residues. The V gene lost 0 bases and the J gene lost 1 base, with 9 bases spanning the gap. CDR3 nucleotide sequence: TGTGCCAGCAGTTACTCGGGCAGGGATAACTATGGCTACACCTTC. Amino acids: CASSYSGRDNYGYTF.

This clone was seen only a few times. This chain links TRBV4-2 with TRBJ2-7; 8 bases align to TRBD2. Trimming removed 1 base from V and 6 bases from J; junction bases left unmatched: 14. The CDR3 spans 17 residues. Germline V CDR1 and CDR2: LGHNA, YNFKEQ. CDR3 coding DNA: TGTGCCAGCAGCCAAGCCCCAACGGCGGGGGGACAAATCGAGCAGTACTTC. This encodes CASSQAPTAGGQIEQYF.

The chain joins TRBV28 to TRBJ2-7, with D maybe TRBD2 (5 bases). V was trimmed by 5 bases and J by 6 bases, leaving 17 bases between them. The CDR3 covers 14 residues. Germline CDR1 and CDR2: MDHEN and SYDVKM. CDR3 sequence reads: CASSLPGVQREQYF. The DNA of the CDR3 is TGTGCCAGCAGTCTACCCGGGGTTCAACGCGAGCAGTACTTC.

V and J are TRBV28 and TRBJ2-2; 7 nucleotides line up with TRBD2. The length of the CDR3 is 15 residues. V lost 2 bases, J lost 4 bases, and 4 bases stayed unmatched. The germline V gene encodes CDR1 MDHEN and CDR2 SYDVKM. The DNA of the CDR3 is TGTGCCAGCAGTTTACCGGGGGGTAGCACCGGGGAGCTGTTTTTT. Translation: CASSLPGGSTGELFF.

The V and J genes are TRBV2 and TRBJ1-2, with D perhaps matching TRBD1 (5 bases). Germline CDR1 and CDR2: SNHLY and FYNNEI. Trimming shortened V by 6 bases and J by 7 bases, and 18 bases separated the two germline ends. The CDR3 sequence is 14 residues long. Written as DNA, the CDR3 is TGTGCCAGCAGCCTGGGACCTGCCGTGAGTGGCTACACCTTC. Translated, it gives CASSLGPAVSGYTF.

This clone was counted between two and nine times. The J gene is TRBJ1-5, the V gene TRBV11-2; no reliable D call. Germline CDR1 and CDR2: SGHAT and FQNNGV. The CDR3 is made up of 16 amino acids. V lost 5 bases and J 0 bases, leaving 14 bases between the germline ends. CDR3 loop: CASSPGGRSSNQPQHF. The CDR3, as DNA: TGTGCCAGCAGCCCGGGAGGACGGAGTAGCAATCAGCCCCAGCATTTT.

The chain has TRBV10-3 and TRBJ1-5, with D unclear. The germline V gene has CDR1 ENHRY and CDR2 SYGVKD. The CDR3 totals 12 residues. V was cut by 3 bases and J by 9 bases, with 9 bases left in between. Here the CDR3 reads CAISDIRGPQHF. In nucleotides, the CDR3 is TGTGCCATCAGTGATATCCGAGGGCCCCAGCATTTT.

This rearrangement joins TRBV19 to TRBJ1-1; no clear D. Germline assignment: CDR1 LNHDA and CDR2 SQIVND (reference sequence). With 6 bases removed from V and 3 bases from J, the gap between germline ends came to 11 bases. The CDR3 has 13 residues. The CDR3 loop reads CASSLGSHTEAFF. DNA for the CDR3: TGTGCCAGTAGCCTGGGCAGCCACACTGAAGCTTTCTTT.

This clone was observed a few times. The chain joins TRBV5-6 to TRBJ1-5; D might be TRBD1 (6 bases). The CDR3 consists of 16 residues. CDR1 and CDR2 from the germline V gene are SGHDT and YYEEEE. The V end was cut by 0 bases, the J end by 4 bases, with 14 bases between. CDR3 amino acids: CASSLAGRGLNQPQHF. The CDR3 DNA reads TGTGCCAGCAGCTTGGCTGGCAGGGGTCTGAATCAGCCCCAGCATTTT.

The CDR3: CASSLGAVLGQTQYF. CDR3 sequence (DNA): TGTGCCAGCAGCTTGGGAGCTGTACTCGGACAGACCCAGTACTTC. This chain connects TRBV7-9 to TRBJ2-5; D is possibly TRBD2 (5 bases). In germline, CDR1 is SEHNR, CDR2 FQNEAQ (reference sequence). V was pared by 3 bases and J by 6 bases, with 17 bases between. This CDR3 comprises 15 residues.

J is TRBJ1-2 and V is TRBV28; TRBD1 is a possible D gene (6 bases). The CDR3 is made up of 18 amino acids. Trimming removed 5 bases at V and 0 bases at J, with 22 bases between. CDR1 and CDR2 from the germline V gene are MDHEN and SYDVKM. CDR3 region: CASSTQRQDKLSNYGYTF. The CDR3 DNA reads as TGTGCCAGCAGTACTCAACGACAGGATAAACTTTCTAACTATGGCTACACCTTC.

In its sample, this clone was seen a few times. The chain uses TRBV2 and TRBJ1-5, with unresolved D. This CDR3 is 14 amino acids long. V lost 9 bases and J 2 bases, leaving 14 bases between the germline ends. CDR1 is SNHLY and CDR2 is FYNNEI in the germline V gene. The DNA of the CDR3 is TGTGCCAGGGGGTGGCCTGGGGGCAATCAGCCCCAGCATTTT. Residues: CARGWPGGNQPQHF.